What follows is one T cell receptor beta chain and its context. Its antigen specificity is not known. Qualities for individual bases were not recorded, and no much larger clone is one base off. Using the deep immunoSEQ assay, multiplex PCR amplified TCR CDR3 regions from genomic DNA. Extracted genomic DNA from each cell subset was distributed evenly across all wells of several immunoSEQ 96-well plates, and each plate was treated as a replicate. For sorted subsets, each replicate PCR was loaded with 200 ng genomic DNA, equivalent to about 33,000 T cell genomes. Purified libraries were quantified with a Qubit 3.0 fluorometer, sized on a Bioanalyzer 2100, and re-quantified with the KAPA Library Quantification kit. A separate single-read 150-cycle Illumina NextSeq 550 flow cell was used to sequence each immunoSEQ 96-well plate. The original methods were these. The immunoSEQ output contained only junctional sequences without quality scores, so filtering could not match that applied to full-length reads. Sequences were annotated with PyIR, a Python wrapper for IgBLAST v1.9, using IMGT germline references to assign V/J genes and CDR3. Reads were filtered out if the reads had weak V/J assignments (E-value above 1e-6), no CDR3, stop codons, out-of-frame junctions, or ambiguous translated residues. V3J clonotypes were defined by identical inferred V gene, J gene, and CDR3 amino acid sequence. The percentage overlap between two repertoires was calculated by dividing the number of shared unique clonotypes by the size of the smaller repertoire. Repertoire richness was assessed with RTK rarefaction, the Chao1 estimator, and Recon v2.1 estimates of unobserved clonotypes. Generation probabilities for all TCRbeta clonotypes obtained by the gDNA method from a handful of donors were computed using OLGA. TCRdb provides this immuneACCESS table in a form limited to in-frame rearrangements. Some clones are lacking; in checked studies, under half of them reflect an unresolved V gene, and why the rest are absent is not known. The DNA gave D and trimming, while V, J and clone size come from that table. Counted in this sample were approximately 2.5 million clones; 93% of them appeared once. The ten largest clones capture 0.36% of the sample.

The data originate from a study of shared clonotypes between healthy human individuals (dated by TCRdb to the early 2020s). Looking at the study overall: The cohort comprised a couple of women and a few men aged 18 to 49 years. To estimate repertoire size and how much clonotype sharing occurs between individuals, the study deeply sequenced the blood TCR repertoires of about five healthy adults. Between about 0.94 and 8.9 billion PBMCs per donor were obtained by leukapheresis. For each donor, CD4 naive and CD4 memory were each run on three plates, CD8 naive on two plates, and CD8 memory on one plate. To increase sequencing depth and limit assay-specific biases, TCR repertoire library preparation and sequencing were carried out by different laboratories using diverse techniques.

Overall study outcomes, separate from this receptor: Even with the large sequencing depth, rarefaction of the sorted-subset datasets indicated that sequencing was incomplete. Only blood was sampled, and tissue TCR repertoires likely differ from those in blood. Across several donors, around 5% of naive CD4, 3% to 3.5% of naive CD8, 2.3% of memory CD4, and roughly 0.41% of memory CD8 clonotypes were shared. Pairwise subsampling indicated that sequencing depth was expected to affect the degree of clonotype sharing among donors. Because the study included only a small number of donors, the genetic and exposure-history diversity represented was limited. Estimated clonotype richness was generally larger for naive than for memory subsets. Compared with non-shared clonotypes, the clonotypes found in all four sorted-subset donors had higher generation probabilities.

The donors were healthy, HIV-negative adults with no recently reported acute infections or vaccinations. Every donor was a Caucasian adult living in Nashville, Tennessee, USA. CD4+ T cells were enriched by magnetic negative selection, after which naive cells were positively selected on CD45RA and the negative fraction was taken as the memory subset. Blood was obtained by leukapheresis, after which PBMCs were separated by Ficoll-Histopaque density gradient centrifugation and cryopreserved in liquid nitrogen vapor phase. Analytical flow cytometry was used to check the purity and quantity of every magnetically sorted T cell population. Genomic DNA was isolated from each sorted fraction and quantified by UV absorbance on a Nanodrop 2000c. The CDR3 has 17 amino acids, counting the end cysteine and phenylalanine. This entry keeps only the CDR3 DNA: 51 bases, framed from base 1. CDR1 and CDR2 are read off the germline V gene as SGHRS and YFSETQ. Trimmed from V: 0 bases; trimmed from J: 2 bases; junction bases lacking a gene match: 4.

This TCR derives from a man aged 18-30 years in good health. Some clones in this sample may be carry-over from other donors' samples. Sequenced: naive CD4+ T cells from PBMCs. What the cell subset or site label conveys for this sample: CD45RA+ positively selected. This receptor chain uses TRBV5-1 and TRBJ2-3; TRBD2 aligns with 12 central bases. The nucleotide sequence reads TGCGCCAGCAGCTTGGGACTAGCGGGAGCTTACACAGATACGCAGTATTTT. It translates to CASSLGLAGAYTDTQYF.